This TCR beta chain was sequenced during a study of blood T cell repertoires in COVID-19 (dated by TCRdb to 2019 to 2021). Describing the broader study: Collaborator samples came from the United States, Italy and Spain and covered acute and convalescent phases of COVID-19. The dataset comprised deeply sampled blood TCRbeta repertoires from subjects exposed to, actively infected with, or recovered from COVID-19. A freely available public database, intended as a resource for researchers studying the immune response to SARS-CoV-2, is where the repertoires were released. The prospective study material was composed of cDNA or gDNA derived from T cells, B-cell-depleted T cells, or PBMCs. The sample metadata nearly always contained a de-identified subject ID, COVID-19 status, age in years and sex. Samples were obtained from the ongoing ImmuneRACE study (first 160 participants) and from 1,200 or so subjects provided by 6 global collaborators. Where available, HLA class I and class II types were taken from metadata supplied by the sample provider and were not determined by assay-based typing. General findings and caveats noted by the study authors: Clinical and demographic metadata were provided uncurated, with the amount varying by source and participant.

The immunoSEQ Assay, a bias-controlled multiplex PCR, was used to amplify TCRbeta CDR3 regions from genomic DNA. As for the authors' bioinformatics: The number of nucleated cells in each sample was estimated from the amplification of reference gene primers within the assay. To quantify the absolute abundance of each unique TCRbeta CDR3 rearrangement, sequence reads were collapsed and filtered. For each sample, productive Simpson clonality was calculated as the square root of Simpson's diversity index over productive rearrangements. TCRdb re-hosts the immuneACCESS table, in-frame sequences only. Its copies lack some clones; in the studies checked, an unresolved V gene accounts for under half of them, and the cause for the rest is not known. V and J calls and clone size follow that table, whereas D and trimming were derived from the DNA. For this sample the table gives 110,000 to 150,000 clones, of which 84% were detected only once. The ten largest clones add up to 10% of the sample.

Counted from cysteine to phenylalanine, this CDR3 has 14 amino acids. The retained sequence is limited to the CDR3, 42 bases, with the frame set at the first base. Deletion took 0 bases off V and 6 bases off J, with a span of 11 bases between the germline ends. CDR1 and CDR2 were assigned from the germline V gene as SNHLY and FYNNEI. This clone was picked up one time. Its recognized antigen is unknown. The input lacks base qualities; no much larger clone sits a single base away. Whole blood was collected in K2EDTA tubes by collaborating institutions according to the institutions' own protocols. For TCRbeta analysis, collaborators shipped samples in one of three forms: frozen whole blood, isolated PBMCs, or DNA extracted from either of those sample types.

Sequenced input: peripheral blood. The chain couples TRBV2 to TRBJ1-2; no D gene call is confident. The clonotype comes from a man between 60 and 75 years old with active or convalescent COVID-19. This receptor has the CDR3 CASSEAGWRNGYTF. The nucleotide sequence reads as follows: TGTGCCAGCAGTGAAGCTGGATGGAGGAATGGCTACACCTTC.